What follows are 21 T cell receptor beta chains derived from one specimen sequenced in a study of Ad26.COV2.S vaccination and SARS-CoV-2 variants (dated by TCRdb to the early 2020s). Library prep was done by the immunoSEQ multiplex PCR assay. TCRdb obtained this table from immuneACCESS and retained in-frame rearrangements with V and J assigned. These tables miss some clones; where compared with another copy, unresolved V genes account for less than half of the shortfall, and the remainder is unexplained. For this sample there are approximately 480,000 clones; around 90% appear just once. In total, the top ten clones hold 9.5% to 15% of the sample. The sample's treatment or condition label is to be understood as: roughly 20 received Ad26.COV2.S at low or high dose, single or two shots; 5 received placebo; per-sample allocation not given. Repertoires of vaccine and placebo recipients were sequenced from samples collected on day 63 after the first injection.

Specimen: peripheral blood, collected in a trial of Ad26.COV2.S vaccine versus placebo. The receptors originated from a person aged 18-65 years who received the Ad26.COV2.S COVID-19 vaccine or a placebo.

The rearrangement joins TRBV7-9 to TRBJ1-2; TRBD1 is a possible D gene (5 bases). Germline V CDR1 and CDR2: SEHNR, FQNEAQ (reference sequence). V shed 0 bases and J shed 4 bases, with 9 bases lying between them. The CDR3 totals 14 residues. The CDR3 sequence: CASSLAGPGYGYTF. The CDR3 region has the DNA TGTGCCAGCAGCTTAGCGGGACCTGGCTATGGCTACACCTTC.

A remark on this clone: The identical CDR3 is also encoded by other nucleotide sequences in the sample. The V gene is TRBV24-1, the J gene TRBJ2-2, with a weak D call TRBD1 (6 bases). Between the trimmed V and J ends, which lost 1 base and 0 bases, there was a span of 8 bases. Looked up from germline, CDR1 is KGHDR and CDR2 is SFDVKD. This CDR3 is built from 16 residues. The CDR3 DNA reads TGTGCCACCAGTGATTTAGGGGGACCGAACACCGGGGAGCTGTTTTTT. Its translation: CATSDLGGPNTGELFF.

By proportion, this clone is medium-sized. This chain links TRBV24-1 with TRBJ2-1, with 7 bases fitting TRBD1. With V trimmed by 4 bases and J by 2 bases, 10 bases remained unmatched. This CDR3 has 17 amino acids. Germline V gives CDR1 KGHDR, CDR2 SFDVKD. The CDR3 is CATSDRTGQRPYNEQFF. DNA of the CDR3: TGTGCCACCAGTGACCGGACAGGTCAGAGGCCCTACAATGAGCAGTTCTTC.

The V gene is TRBV27, the J gene TRBJ2-5, with D hard to call. V lost 2 bases and J lost 5, with 15 bases in between. The CDR3 spans 15 residues. Germline V gene lookup returns CDR1 MNHEY and CDR2 SMNVEV (reference sequence). The DNA of the CDR3 is TGTGCCAGCAGTTTAGAAAAAGGGTCGGTCGAGACCCAGTACTTC. Encoded protein: CASSLEKGSVETQYF.

The chain has TRBV12-3 or TRBV12-4 and TRBJ1-5; unclear D gene. The CDR3 is 12 amino acids. V was cut by 0 bases and J by 9 bases, with 6 bases left in between. The CDR3 nucleotides are TGTGCCAGCAGTTTAGCGTTGGGGCCCCAGCATTTT. Translation: CASSLALGPQHF.

The rearrangement joins TRBV28 to TRBJ1-1; no firm D call. The germline V gene has CDR1 MDHEN and CDR2 SYDVKM. V was pared by 2 bases and J by 4 bases, with 14 bases between. The CDR3 runs to 15 residues. Here the CDR3 reads CASSLGGPRGTEAFF. In nucleotides, the CDR3 is TGTGCCAGCAGTTTAGGTGGGCCGCGGGGCACTGAAGCTTTCTTT.

The V and J genes are TRBV28 and TRBJ2-3; D is perhaps TRBD2 (6 bases). The CDR3 is 13 residues long. Trimming took 5 bases from V and 5 from J, leaving 11 bases between them. In germline, CDR1 is MDHEN, CDR2 SYDVKM. Here the CDR3 DNA reads TGTGCCAGCAGTAGGGACTCGCTAGATACGCAGTATTTT. Its protein product is CASSRDSLDTQYF.

The sample holds one count of this clone. This chain links TRBV5-8 with TRBJ1-1; 7 bases agree with TRBD1. CDR3 length: 15 amino acids. V lost 3 bases to trimming and J lost 1 base; unmatched junction nucleotides: 6. Per germline, CDR1 SGHTS and CDR2 YDEGEE. CDR3 loop: CASSWGQRQNTEAFF. The CDR3 DNA reads as TGTGCCAGCAGCTGGGGACAGCGCCAGAACACTGAAGCTTTCTTT.

This clone was detected only a few times. The chain employs TRBV19 and TRBJ1-5; weak D call: TRBD1 (6 bases). The CDR3 has 14 residues. With 3 bases removed from V and 4 bases from J, the gap between germline ends came to 10 bases. The germline V gene has CDR1 LNHDA and CDR2 SQIVND (reference sequence). The CDR3 reads CASSMGGPNQPQHF. In DNA, the CDR3 is TGTGCCAGTAGTATGGGGGGCCCAAATCAGCCCCAGCATTTT.

V usage is TRBV21-1 and J usage is TRBJ2-1; whether TRBD2, the table's D call, matches the DNA was not checked. TRBV21-1 is shown as a pseudogene. The CDR3 contains 16 residues. The CDR3 region has the DNA TGTGCCAGCAGCAAGTTTCTAGCGGGAGACTACAATGAGCAGTTCTTC. Protein product: CASSKFLAGDYNEQFF.

The V gene is TRBV2, the J gene TRBJ2-3; no definite D call. Trimming pared 1 base from V and 5 bases from J, leaving 1 base between. CDR1 is SNHLY and CDR2 is FYNNEI in the germline V gene. The CDR3 consists of 11 residues. CDR3 in amino acids: CASSEVDTQYF. CDR3 nucleotides: TGTGCCAGCAGTGAAGTAGATACGCAGTATTTT.

V is TRBV30 and J is TRBJ2-7; TRBD2 agrees at 8 bases. The germline gives CDR1 GTSNPN, CDR2 SVGIG (reference sequence). The CDR3 covers 16 residues. CDR3 nucleotides: TGTGCGCGGACGGGCGGGAGGAATGAAGGATCCTACGAGCAGTACTTC. This translates into CARTGGRNEGSYEQYF.

The V gene is TRBV5-4, the J gene TRBJ2-1, with 7 bases that match TRBD1. Germline V gene data show CDR1 as SGHNT and CDR2 as YYREEE (reference sequence). The CDR3 runs 13 residues. The V segment lost 3 bases and the J segment 8 bases; nucleotides outside the gene matches: 5. CDR3 residues: CASSSDRAYEQFF. The CDR3 DNA reads TGTGCCAGCAGCTCTGACAGGGCCTATGAGCAGTTCTTC.

There are many counts of this clone. The chain combines TRBV30 with TRBJ2-2; tentative D call: TRBD1 (6 bases). Germline V gene sequence: CDR1 GTSNPN, CDR2 SVGIG (reference sequence). The CDR3 loop spans 19 amino acids. Between the trimmed V and J ends, which lost 0 bases and 0 bases, there was a span of 20 bases. CDR3 DNA: TGTGCCTGGAGTGTATGGGACAATGATGCTTATGCGAACACCGGGGAGCTGTTTTTT. Translation: CAWSVWDNDAYANTGELFF.

The chain recombines TRBV30 with TRBJ2-7, with 7 nucleotides matching TRBD2. V gave up 7 bases and J gave up 6 bases; unmatched junction bases: 9. Germline lookup yields CDR1 GTSNPN and CDR2 SVGIG (reference sequence). There are 12 residues in the CDR3. CDR3 residues: CASLKLASEQYF. Here the CDR3 DNA reads TGTGCCTCACTAAAACTAGCGAGCGAGCAGTACTTC.

V usage is TRBV6-2 or TRBV6-3 and J usage is TRBJ1-2; possible D gene TRBD1, 5 bases. The CDR3 extends over 15 amino acids. Trimming shortened V by 2 bases and J by 0 bases, and 10 bases separated the two germline ends. Germline V CDR1 and CDR2: MNHEY, SVGEGT. CDR3 in amino acids: CASSYPGRANYGYTF. CDR3 bases: TGTGCCAGCAGTTACCCGGGACGGGCTAACTATGGCTACACCTTC.

The chain uses TRBV5-5 and TRBJ1-2; D may be TRBD1 (6 bases). This CDR3 has 14 residues. Deletions cut 2 bases from V and 8 bases from J, with 16 bases between. The germline V gene has CDR1 SGHKS and CDR2 YYEKEE (reference sequence). The CDR3 DNA is TGTGCCAGCAGCTTCCCCGGGACACGGCTAGGCTACACCTTC. Its translation: CASSFPGTRLGYTF.

The V gene is TRBV6-5, the J gene TRBJ2-7; TRBD1 or TRBD2 may be the D gene (5 bases each). The CDR3 is 11 amino acids. Germline V CDR1 and CDR2: MNHEY, SVGAGI. V dropped 5 bases and J dropped 13 bases, with 15 bases sitting between them. CDR3 DNA sequence: TGTGCCAGCAGTCGAAGGGACGCGGTTTACTTC. It yields the protein CASSRRDAVYF.

The chain carries TRBV6-2 or TRBV6-3 and TRBJ2-1; the match to TRBD2 covers 12 bases. V trimming: 0 bases; J trimming: 6 bases; junction bases outside the gene matches: 6. Per the germline V gene, CDR1 is MNHEY and CDR2 is SVGEGT. The CDR3 has 17 amino acids. The CDR3 coding sequence is TGTGCCAGCAGTTACTCCCTGACTAGCGGGAGAGGCAATGAGCAGTTCTTC. Translating gives CASSYSLTSGRGNEQFF.

The CDR3 region is CASSRAFVYEQYF. The DNA for the CDR3 is TGTGCCAGCAGCAGAGCCTTTGTCTACGAGCAGTACTTC. This chain connects TRBV11-2 to TRBJ2-7, with D hard to call. This CDR3 is 13 amino acids long. Per germline, CDR1 SGHAT and CDR2 FQNNGV. Between the trimmed V and J ends, which lost 5 bases and 3 bases, there was a span of 11 bases.

The V gene is TRBV29-1, the J gene TRBJ2-7; weak D call: TRBD2 (5 bases). CDR3 length equals 12 residues. The V and J ends lost 5 bases and 5 bases respectively, with 13 bases between them. Germline CDR1 SQVTM, CDR2 ANQGSEA. CDR3 nucleotide sequence: TGCAGCGTTTTGTTAGCGCGGGACGAGCAGTACTTC. Translation gives CSVLLARDEQYF.